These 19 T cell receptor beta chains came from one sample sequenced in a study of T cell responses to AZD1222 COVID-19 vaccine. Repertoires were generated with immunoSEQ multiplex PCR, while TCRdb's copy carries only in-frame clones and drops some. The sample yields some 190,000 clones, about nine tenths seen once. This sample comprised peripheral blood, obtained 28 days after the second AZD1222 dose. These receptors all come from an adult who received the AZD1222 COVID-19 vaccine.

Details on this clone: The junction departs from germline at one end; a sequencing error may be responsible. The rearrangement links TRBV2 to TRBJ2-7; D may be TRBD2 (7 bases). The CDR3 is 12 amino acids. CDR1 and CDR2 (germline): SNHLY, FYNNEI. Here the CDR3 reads CASYRGLAVWLF. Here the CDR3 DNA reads TGTGCCAGCTATCGGGGGCTAGCGGTCTGGCTCTTC.

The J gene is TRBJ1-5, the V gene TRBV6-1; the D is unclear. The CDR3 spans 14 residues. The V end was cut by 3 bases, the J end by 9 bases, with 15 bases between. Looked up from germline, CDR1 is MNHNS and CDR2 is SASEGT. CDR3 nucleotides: TGTGCCAGCAGTGAGTTGACGGGTTATTTGCCCCAGCATTTT. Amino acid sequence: CASSELTGYLPQHF.

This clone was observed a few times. CDR3 amino acids: CASSSDRGRGSEAFF. The CDR3 DNA is TGCGCCAGCAGCTCGGACAGGGGGCGCGGGTCTGAAGCTTTCTTT. This rearrangement joins TRBV5-1 to TRBJ1-1, with TRBD1 matching 11 bases. This CDR3 spans 15 amino acids. The V segment lost 3 bases and the J segment 6 bases; nucleotides outside the gene matches: 7. Germline-derived CDR1 and CDR2 are SGHRS and YFSETQ.

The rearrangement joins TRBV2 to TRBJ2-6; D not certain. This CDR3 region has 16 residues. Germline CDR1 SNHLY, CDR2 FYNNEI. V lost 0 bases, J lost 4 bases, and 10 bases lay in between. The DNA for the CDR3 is TGTGCCAGCAGTGAAGCGCTCGGTCTCGGGGCCAACGTCCTGACTTTC. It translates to CASSEALGLGANVLTF.

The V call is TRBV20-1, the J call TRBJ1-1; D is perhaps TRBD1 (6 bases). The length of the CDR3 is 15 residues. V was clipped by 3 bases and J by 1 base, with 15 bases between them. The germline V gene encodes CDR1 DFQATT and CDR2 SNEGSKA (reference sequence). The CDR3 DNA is TGCAGTGCTAGTAGGGGGGGCTGGGAGAACACTGAAGCTTTCTTT. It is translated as CSASRGGWENTEAFF.

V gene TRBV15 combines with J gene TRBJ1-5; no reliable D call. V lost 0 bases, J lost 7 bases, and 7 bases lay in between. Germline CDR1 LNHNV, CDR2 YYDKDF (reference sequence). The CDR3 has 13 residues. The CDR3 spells CATSRDIGQPQHF. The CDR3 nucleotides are TGTGCCACCAGCAGAGATATCGGCCAGCCCCAGCATTTT.

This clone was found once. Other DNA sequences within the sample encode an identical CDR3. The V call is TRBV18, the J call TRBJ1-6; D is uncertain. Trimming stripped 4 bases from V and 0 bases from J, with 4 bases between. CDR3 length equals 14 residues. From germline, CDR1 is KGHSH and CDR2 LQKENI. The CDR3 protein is CASSRDSYNSPLHF. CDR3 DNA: TGTGCCAGCTCACGGGACTCCTATAATTCACCCCTCCACTTT.

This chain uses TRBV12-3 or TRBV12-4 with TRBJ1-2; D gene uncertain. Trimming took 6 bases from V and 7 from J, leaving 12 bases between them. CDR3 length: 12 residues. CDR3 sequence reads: CASSQGLLGYTF. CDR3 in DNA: TGTGCCAGCAGCCAAGGCCTACTTGGCTACACCTTC.

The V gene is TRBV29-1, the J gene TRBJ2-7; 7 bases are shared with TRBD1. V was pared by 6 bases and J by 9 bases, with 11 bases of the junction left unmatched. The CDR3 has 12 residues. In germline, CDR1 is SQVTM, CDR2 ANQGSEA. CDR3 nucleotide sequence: TGCAGCGTACTAAACAGGGGTCTGGGGCAGTACTTC. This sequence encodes CSVLNRGLGQYF.

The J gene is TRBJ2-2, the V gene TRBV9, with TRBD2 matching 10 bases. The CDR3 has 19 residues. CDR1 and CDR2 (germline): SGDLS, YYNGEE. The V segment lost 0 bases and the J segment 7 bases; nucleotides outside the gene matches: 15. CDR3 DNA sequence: TGTGCCAGCAGCGTAGGCTCTAGCGGGGGCCCCCGGGTGGGCGGGGAGCTGTTTTTT. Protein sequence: CASSVGSSGGPRVGGELFF. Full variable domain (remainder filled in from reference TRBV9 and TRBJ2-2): DSGVTQTPKHLITATGQRVTLRCSPRSGDLSVYWYQQSLDQGLQFLIQYYNGEERAKGNILERFSAQQFPDLHSELNLSSLELGDSALYFCASSVGSSGGPRVGGELFFGEGSRLTVL.

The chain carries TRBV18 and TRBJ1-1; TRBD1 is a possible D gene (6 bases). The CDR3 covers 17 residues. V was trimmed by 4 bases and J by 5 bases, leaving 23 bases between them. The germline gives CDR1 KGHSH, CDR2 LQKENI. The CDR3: CASSLGDKQGHRTEAFF. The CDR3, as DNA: TGTGCCAGCTCACTGGGGGACAAACAGGGCCATAGGACTGAAGCTTTCTTT.

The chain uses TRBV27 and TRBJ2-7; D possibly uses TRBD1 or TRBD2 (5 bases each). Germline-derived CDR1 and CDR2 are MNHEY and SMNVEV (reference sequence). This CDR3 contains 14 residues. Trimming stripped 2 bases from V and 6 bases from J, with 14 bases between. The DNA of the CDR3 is TGTGCCAGCAGTTTAGCTGGGACGTTGGGCGAGCAGTACTTC. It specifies CASSLAGTLGEQYF.

DNA of the CDR3: TGTGCCAGCAGCTTAGATGCGTTTAACTATGGCTACACCTTC. Translated: CASSLDAFNYGYTF. V is TRBV11-2 and J is TRBJ1-2; D not certain. The CDR3 runs 14 residues. Trimming removed 0 bases from V and 1 base from J, with 6 bases in between. Germline V gives CDR1 SGHAT, CDR2 FQNNGV.

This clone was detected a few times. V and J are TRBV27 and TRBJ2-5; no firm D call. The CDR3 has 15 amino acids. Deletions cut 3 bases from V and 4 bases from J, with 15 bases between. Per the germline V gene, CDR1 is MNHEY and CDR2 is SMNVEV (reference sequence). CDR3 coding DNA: TGTGCCAGCAGTTTCTACAGAGCCACCCCAGAGACCCAGTACTTC. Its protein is CASSFYRATPETQYF.

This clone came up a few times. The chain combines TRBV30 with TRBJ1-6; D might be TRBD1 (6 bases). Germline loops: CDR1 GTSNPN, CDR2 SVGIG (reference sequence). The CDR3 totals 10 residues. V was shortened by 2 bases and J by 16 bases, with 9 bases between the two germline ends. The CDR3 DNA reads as TGTGCCTGGAGTCGGGACAATCTCCACTTT. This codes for CAWSRDNLHF.

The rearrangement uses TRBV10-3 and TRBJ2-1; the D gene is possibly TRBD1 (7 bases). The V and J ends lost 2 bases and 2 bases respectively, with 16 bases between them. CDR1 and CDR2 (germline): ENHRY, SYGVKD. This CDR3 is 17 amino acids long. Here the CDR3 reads CAISEGRTGGTYNEQFF. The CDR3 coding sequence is TGTGCCATCAGTGAGGGAAGGACAGGAGGGACCTACAATGAGCAGTTCTTC.

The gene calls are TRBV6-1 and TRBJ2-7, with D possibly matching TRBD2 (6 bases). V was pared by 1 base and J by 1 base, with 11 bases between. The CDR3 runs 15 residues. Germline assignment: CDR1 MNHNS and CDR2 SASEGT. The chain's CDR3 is CASSEVGGVSYEQYF. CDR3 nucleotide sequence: TGTGCCAGCAGTGAAGTCGGAGGGGTGTCCTACGAGCAGTACTTC.

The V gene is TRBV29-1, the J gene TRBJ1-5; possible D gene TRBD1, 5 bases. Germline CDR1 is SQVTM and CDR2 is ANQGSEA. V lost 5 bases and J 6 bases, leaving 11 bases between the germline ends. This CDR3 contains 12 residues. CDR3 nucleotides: TGCAGCGTTCGGCAGGGTAGTCAGCCCCAGCATTTT. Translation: CSVRQGSQPQHF. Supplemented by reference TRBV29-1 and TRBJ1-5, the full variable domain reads SAVISQKPSRDICQRGTSLTIQCQVDSQVTMMFWYRQQPGQSLTLIATANQGSEATYESGFVIDKFPISRPNLTFSTLTVSNMSPEDSSIYLCSVRQGSQPQHFGDGTRLSIL.

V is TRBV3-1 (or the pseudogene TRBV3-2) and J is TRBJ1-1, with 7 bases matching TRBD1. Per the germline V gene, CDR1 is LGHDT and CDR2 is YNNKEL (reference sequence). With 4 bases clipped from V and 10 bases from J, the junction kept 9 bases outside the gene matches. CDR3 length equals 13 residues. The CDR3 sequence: CASSRGDSGGAFF. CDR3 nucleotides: TGTGCCAGCAGCCGAGGGGATTCAGGGGGAGCTTTCTTT.